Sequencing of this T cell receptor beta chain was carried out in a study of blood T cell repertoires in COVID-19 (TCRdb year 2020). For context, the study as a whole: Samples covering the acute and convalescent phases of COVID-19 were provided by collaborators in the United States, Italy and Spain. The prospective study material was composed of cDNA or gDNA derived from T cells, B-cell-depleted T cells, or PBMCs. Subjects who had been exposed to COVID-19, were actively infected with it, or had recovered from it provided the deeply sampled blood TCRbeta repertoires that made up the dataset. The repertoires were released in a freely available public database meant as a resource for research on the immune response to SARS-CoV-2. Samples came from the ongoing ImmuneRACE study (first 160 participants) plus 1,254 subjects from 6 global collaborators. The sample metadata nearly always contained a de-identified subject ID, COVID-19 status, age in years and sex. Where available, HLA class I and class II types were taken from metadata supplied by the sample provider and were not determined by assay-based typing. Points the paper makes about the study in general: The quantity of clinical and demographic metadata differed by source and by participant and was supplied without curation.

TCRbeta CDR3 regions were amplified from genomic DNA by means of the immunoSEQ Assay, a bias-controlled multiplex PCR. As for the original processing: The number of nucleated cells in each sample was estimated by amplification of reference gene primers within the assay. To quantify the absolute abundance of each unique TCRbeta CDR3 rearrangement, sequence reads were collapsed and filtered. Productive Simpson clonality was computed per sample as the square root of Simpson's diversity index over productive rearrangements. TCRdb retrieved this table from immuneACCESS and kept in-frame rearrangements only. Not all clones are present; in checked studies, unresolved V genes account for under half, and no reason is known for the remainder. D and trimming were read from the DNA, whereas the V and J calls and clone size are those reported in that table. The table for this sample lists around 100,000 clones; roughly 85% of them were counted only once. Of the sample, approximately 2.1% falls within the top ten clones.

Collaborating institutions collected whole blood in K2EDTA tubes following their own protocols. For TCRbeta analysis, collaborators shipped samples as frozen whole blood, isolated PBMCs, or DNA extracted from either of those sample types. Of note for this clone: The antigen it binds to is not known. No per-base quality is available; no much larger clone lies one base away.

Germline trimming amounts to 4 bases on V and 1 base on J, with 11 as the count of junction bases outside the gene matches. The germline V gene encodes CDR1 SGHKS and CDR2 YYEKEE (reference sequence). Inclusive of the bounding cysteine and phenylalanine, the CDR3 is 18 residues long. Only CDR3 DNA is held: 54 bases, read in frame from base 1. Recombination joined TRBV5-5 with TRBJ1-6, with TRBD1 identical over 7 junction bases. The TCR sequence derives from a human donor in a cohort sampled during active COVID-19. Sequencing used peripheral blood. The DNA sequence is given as TGTGCCAGCAGCCCGGCGACAGGGATAACGTCCTATAATTCACCCCTCCACTTT. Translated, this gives CASSPATGITSYNSPLHF.